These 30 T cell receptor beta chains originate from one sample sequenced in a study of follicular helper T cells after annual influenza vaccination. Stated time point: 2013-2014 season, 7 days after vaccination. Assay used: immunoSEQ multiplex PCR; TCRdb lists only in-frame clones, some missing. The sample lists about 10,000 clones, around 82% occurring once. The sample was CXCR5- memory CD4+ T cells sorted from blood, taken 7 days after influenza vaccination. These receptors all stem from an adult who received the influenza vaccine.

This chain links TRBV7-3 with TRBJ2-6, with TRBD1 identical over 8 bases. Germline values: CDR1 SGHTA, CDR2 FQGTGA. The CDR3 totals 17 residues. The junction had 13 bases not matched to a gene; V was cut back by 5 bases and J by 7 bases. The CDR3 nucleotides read TGTGCCAGCAGCCTCCCCGGGACAGGTCTGGCCGCCAACGTCCTGACTTTC. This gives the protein CASSLPGTGLAANVLTF.

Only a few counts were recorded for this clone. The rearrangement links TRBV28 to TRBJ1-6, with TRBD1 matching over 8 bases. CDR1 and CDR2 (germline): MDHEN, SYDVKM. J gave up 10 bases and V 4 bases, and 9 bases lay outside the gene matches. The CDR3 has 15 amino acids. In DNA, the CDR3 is TGTGCCAGCAGTTCCTTGGACAGGGACGGGTCACCCCTCCACTTT. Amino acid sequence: CASSSLDRDGSPLHF. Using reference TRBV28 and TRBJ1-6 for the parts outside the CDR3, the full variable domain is DVKVTQSSRYLVKRTGEKVFLECVQDMDHENMFWYRQDPGLGLRLIYFSYDVKMKEKGDIPEGYSVSREKKERFSLILESASTNQTSMYLCASSSLDRDGSPLHFGNGTRLTVT.

In DNA form, the CDR3 reads TGTGCCAGCTCACCACTATCAGCGAACTACAATGAGCAGTTCTTC. The encoded protein is CASSPLSANYNEQFF. This sequence joins TRBV18 and TRBJ2-1; no definite D call. The CDR3 extends over 15 amino acids. Germline-derived CDR1 and CDR2 are KGHSH and LQKENI. With 1 base removed from V and 3 bases from J, the gap between germline ends came to 10 bases. Together with reference TRBV18 and TRBJ2-1, the CDR3 gives the full variable domain: NAGVMQNPRHLVRRRGQEARLRCSPMKGHSHVYWYRQLPEEGLKFMVYLQKENIIDESGMPKERFSAEFPKEGPSILRIQQVVRGDSAAYFCASSPLSANYNEQFFGPGTRLTVL.

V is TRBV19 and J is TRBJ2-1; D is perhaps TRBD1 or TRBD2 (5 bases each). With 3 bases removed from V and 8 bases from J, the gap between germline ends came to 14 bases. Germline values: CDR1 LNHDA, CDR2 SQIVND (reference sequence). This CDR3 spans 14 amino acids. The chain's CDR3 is CASSISPGPYEQFF. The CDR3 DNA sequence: TGTGCCAGTAGTATTTCTCCGGGGCCCTATGAGCAGTTCTTC.

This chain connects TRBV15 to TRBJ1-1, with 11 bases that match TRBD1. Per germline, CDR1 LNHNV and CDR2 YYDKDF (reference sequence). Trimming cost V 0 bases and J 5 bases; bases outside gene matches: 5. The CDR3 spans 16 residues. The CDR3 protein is CATSRDAGTGGTEAFF. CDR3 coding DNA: TGTGCCACCAGCAGAGATGCCGGGACAGGGGGAACTGAAGCTTTCTTT.

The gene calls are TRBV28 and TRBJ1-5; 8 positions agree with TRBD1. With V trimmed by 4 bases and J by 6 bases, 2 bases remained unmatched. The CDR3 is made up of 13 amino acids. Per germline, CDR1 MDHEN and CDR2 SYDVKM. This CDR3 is CASSSGGSQPQHF. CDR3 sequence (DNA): TGTGCCAGCAGTTCAGGGGGCTCTCAGCCCCAGCATTTT.

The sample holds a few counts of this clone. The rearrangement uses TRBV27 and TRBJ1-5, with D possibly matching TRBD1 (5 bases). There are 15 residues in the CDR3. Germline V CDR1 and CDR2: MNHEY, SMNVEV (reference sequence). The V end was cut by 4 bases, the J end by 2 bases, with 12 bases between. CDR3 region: CASSSGPRGNQPQHF. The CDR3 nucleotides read TGTGCCAGCAGTTCGGGGCCTCGGGGCAATCAGCCCCAGCATTTT.

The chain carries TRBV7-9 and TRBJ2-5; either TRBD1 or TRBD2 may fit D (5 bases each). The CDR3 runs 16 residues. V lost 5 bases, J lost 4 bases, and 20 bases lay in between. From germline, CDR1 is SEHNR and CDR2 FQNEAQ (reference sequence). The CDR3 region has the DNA TGTGCCAGCAGCCAAGGTGGACACCGAGAGGGAGAGACCCAGTACTTC. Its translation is CASSQGGHREGETQYF.

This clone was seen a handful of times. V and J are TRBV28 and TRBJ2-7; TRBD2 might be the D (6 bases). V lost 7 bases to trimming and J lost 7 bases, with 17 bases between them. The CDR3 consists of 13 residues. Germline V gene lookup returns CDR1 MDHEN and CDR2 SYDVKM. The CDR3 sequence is CASKVSAGLEQYF. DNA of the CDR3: TGTGCCAGCAAGGTATCGGCGGGATTGGAGCAGTACTTC.

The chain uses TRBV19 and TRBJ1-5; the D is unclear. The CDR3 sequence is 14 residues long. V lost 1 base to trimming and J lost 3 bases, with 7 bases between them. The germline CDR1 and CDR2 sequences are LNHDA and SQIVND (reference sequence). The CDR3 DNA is TGTGCCAGTAGTATAGTTAACCTCAATCAGCCCCAGCATTTT. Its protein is CASSIVNLNQPQHF. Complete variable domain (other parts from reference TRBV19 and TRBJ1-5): DGGITQSPKYLFRKEGQNVTLSCEQNLNHDAMYWYRQDPGQGLRLIYYSQIVNDFQKGDIAEGYSVSREKKESFPLTVTSAQKNPTAFYLCASSIVNLNQPQHFGDGTRLSIL.

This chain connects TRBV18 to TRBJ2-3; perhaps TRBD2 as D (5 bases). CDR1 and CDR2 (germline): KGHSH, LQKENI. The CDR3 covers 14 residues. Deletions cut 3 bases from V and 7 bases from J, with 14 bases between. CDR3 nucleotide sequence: TGTGCCAGCTCACCCCCCTCGGGGTCGAATACGCAGTATTTT. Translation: CASSPPSGSNTQYF.

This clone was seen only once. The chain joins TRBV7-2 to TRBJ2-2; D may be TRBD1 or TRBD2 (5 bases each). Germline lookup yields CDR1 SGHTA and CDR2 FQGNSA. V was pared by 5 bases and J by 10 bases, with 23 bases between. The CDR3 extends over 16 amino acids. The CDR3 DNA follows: TGTGCCAGCAGCCCAGGGAGAGGCGGCTATGAGAAGGAGCTGTTTTTT. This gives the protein CASSPGRGGYEKELFF.

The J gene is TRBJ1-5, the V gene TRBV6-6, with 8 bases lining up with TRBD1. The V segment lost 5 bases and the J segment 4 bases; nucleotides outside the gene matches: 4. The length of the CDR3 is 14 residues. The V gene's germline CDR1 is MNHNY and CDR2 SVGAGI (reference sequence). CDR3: CASSRQGSNQPQHF. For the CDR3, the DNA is TGTGCCAGCAGTCGACAGGGGTCGAATCAGCCCCAGCATTTT.

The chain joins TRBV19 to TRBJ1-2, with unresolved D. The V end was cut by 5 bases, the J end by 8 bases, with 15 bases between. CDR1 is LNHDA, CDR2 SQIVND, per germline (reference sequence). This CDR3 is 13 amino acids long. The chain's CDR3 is CASSPQNGRGYTF. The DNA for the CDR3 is TGTGCCAGTAGTCCCCAGAACGGCCGCGGCTACACCTTC.

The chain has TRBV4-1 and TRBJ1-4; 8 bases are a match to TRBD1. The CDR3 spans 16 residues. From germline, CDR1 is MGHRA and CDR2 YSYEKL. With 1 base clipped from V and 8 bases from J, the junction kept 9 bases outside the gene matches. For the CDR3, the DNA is TGCGCCAGCAGCCAAGGTGCTGTCAGGGGGCACGAAAAACTGTTTTTT. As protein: CASSQGAVRGHEKLFF.

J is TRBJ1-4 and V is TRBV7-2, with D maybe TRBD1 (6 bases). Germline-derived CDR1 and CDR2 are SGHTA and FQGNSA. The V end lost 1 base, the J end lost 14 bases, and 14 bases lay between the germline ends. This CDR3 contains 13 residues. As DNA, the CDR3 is TGTGCCAGCAGCTTAGAAGGCAGGGGTCATCTGTTTTTT. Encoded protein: CASSLEGRGHLFF.

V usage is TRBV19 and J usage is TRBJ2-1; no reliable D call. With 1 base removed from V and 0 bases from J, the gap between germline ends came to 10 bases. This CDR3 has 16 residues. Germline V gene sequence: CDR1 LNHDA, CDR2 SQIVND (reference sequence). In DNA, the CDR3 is TGTGCCAGTAGTATAGGGGTTTCAAGCTCCTACAATGAGCAGTTCTTC. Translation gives CASSIGVSSSYNEQFF.

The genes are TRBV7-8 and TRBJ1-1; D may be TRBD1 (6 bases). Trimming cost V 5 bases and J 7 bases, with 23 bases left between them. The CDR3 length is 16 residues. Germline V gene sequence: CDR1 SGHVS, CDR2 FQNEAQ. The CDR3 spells CASSTPSGGGAGEAFF. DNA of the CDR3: TGTGCCAGCAGCACTCCAAGCGGTGGGGGGGCTGGTGAAGCTTTCTTT.

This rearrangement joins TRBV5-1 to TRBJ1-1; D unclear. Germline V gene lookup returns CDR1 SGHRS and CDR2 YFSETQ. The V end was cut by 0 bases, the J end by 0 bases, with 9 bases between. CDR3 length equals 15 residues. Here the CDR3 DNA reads TGCGCCAGCAGCTTGGGACACAATATGAACACTGAAGCTTTCTTT. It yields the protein CASSLGHNMNTEAFF.

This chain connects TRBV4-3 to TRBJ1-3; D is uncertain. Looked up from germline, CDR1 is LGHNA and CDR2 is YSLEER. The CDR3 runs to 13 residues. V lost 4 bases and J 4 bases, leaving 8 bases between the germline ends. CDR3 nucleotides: TGCGCCAGCAGCCCCGAGCCAGGAAACACCATATATTTT. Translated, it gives CASSPEPGNTIYF.

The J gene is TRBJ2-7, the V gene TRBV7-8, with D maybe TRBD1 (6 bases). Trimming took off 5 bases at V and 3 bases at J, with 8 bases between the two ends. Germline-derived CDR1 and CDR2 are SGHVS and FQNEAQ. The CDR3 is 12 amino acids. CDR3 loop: CASSLQGYEQYF. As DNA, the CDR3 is TGTGCCAGCAGCCTACAGGGCTACGAGCAGTACTTC.

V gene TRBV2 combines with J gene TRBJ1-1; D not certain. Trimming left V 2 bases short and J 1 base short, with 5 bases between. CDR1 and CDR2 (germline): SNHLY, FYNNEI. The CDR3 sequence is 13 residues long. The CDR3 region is CASSEQGNTEAFF. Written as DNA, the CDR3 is TGTGCCAGCAGTGAACAAGGGAACACTGAAGCTTTCTTT.

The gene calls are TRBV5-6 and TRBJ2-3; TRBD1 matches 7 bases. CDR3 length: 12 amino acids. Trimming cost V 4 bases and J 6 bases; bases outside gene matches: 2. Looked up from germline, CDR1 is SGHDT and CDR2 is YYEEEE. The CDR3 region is CASSMDRDTQYF. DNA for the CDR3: TGTGCCAGCAGCATGGACAGGGATACGCAGTATTTT. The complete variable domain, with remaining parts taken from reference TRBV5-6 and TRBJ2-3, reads DAGVTQSPTHLIKTRGQQVTLRCSPKSGHDTVSWYQQALGQGPQFIFQYYEEEERQRGNFPDRFSGHQFPNYSSELNVNALLLGDSALYLCASSMDRDTQYFGPGTRLTVL.

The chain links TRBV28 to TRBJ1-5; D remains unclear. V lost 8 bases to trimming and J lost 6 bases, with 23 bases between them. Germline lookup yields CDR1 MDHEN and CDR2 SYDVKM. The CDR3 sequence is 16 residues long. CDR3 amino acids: CASLAVYGQSSQPQHF. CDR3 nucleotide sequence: TGTGCCAGCCTTGCAGTTTATGGGCAGTCGTCTCAGCCCCAGCATTTT.

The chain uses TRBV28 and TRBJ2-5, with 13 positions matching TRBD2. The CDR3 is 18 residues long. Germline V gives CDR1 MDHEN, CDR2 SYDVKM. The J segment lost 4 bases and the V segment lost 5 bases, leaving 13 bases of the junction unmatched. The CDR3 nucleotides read TGTGCCAGCAGTCCCCTTGATTCCACTAGCGGGGGGGCAGAGACCCAGTACTTC. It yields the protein CASSPLDSTSGGAETQYF.

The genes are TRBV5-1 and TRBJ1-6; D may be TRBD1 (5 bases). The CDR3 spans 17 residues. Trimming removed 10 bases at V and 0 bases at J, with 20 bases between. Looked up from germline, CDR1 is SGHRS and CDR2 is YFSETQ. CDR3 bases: TGCGCCTACCCTAGGGGCCGGCCGAGCTCCTATAATTCACCCCTCCACTTT. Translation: CAYPRGRPSSYNSPLHF.

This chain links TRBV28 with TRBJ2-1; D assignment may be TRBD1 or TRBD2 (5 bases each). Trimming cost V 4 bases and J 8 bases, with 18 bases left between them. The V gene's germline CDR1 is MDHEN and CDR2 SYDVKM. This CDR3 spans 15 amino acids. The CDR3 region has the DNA TGTGCCAGCAGTTCCCCGGGGCTAACGATGGATGAGCAGTTCTTC. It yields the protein CASSSPGLTMDEQFF.

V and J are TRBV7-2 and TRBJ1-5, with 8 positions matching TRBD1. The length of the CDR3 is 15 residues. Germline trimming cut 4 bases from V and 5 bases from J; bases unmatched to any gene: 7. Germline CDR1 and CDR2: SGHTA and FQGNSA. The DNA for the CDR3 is TGTGCCAGCAGCTCGGACAGGGCCTCCGATCAGCCCCAGCATTTT. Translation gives CASSSDRASDQPQHF.

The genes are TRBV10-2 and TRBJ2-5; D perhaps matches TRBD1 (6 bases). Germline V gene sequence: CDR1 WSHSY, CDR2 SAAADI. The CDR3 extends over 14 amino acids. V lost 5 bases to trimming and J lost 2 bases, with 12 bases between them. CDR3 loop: CASSRTEAQETQYF. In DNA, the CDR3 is TGCGCCAGCAGTAGGACAGAAGCACAAGAGACCCAGTACTTC.

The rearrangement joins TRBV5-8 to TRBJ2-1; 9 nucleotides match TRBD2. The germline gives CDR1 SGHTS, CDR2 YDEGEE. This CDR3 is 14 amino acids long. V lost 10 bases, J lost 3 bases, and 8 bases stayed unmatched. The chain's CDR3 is CAGTLAGFYNEQFF. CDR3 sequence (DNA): TGTGCCGGCACTCTAGCGGGGTTCTACAATGAGCAGTTCTTC.